What follows is one TCR beta chain and its context. No antigen is known for it. V shed 5 bases, J shed 6 bases, and the junction held 10 bases outside the gene matches. The CDR3 is 16 residues long. Germline CDR1 is SNHLY and CDR2 is FYNNEI. These data originate in a study of T cell responses to AZD1222 COVID-19 vaccine. Study outcomes and limitations: Donors in the cohort were predominantly white British and more often female, and clonal diversity was possibly underestimated. When two AZD1222 doses had been given, Spike-specific TCR breadth and depth rose.

Clones were sequenced by immunoSEQ multiplex PCR, and TCRdb holds only the in-frame ones, with some missing. The sample records about 180,000 clones, about 89% being singletons. This rearrangement joins TRBV2 to TRBJ1-4; 9 bases are a match to TRBD1. Material: peripheral blood, obtained on day 0 of AZD1222 vaccination. This clonotype was sampled from an adult in good health. CDR3 loop: CASSPTMGTGYEKLFF. CDR3 coding DNA: TGTGCCAGCAGTCCGACGATGGGGACAGGGTATGAAAAACTGTTTTTT.